This entry is about one TCR beta chain. What it binds is not known. This sample is drawn from a study of cytomegalovirus exposure and HLA in healthy donors. The PCR ran on 60 Vbeta and 13 Jbeta primers. TCRdb keeps only in-frame clones here, not all; method: immunoSEQ multiplex PCR. Among tens of thousands of clones listed, almost 85% were seen once. Study-level results: Sequencing likely produced, as an artifact, a cluster of highly shared sequence variants.

Looked up from germline, CDR1 is SEHNR and CDR2 is FQNEAQ (reference sequence). The CDR3 sequence is 13 residues long. With 5 bases removed from V and 6 bases from J, the gap between germline ends came to 13 bases. This chain uses TRBV7-9 with TRBJ1-2; D may be TRBD1 (6 bases). This sequence was found in a woman between 18 and 29 years old in good health and CMV-seropositive. The sequenced material came from PBMCs. Here the CDR3 DNA reads TGTGCCAGCAGCCCAGGACAGCGCCATGGCTACACCTTC. Translating it yields CASSPGQRHGYTF. The full variable domain, rest sourced from reference TRBV7-9 and TRBJ1-2, is DTGVSQNPRHKITKRGQNVTFRCDPISEHNRLYWYRQTLGQGPEFLTYFQNEAQLEKSRLLSDRFSAERPKGSFSTLEIQRTEQGDSAMYLCASSPGQRHGYTFGSGTRLTVV.